This paragraph covers one T cell receptor (beta chain) sequence. The sample originates from a study of control samples from healthy donors and cancer patients. The table came from immunoSEQ multiplex PCR; TCRdb's copy has only in-frame clones and leaves some out. The sample lists about 80,000 clones, roughly 84% occurring once. The V and J ends lost 7 bases and 2 bases, in that order; junction bases with no gene match: 4. This CDR3 region has 13 residues. Germline V CDR1 and CDR2: SQVTM, ANQGSEA. The TCR was taken from a man in his fifties or sixties with head and neck cancer. Specimen: PBMCs. The rearrangement links TRBV29-1 to TRBJ2-3; 9 nucleotides line up with TRBD2. The CDR3 protein is CSELAGDTDTQYF. DNA of the CDR3: TGCAGCGAACTAGCGGGCGACACAGATACGCAGTATTTT.